Listed here is a single TCR beta chain. Its antigen is unidentified. Use of 60 Vbeta and 13 Jbeta primers characterized the PCR. Only in-frame clones appear in the TCRdb table, and some are missing; sequencing was by immunoSEQ multiplex PCR. The sample contains about 130,000 clones, roughly 80% of which appear only once. The CDR3 runs to 15 residues. The germline gives CDR1 MNHNS, CDR2 SASEGT. The ends lost 6 bases at V and 8 bases at J; junction bases unmatched: 9. The sample belongs to a study of cytomegalovirus exposure and HLA in healthy donors. Broader study findings: In a later analysis, CMV-associated beta chains were mostly HLA-associated, it appeared.

The sequencing input was PBMCs. The TCR originated in a man aged 30 to 45 in good health and CMV-seronegative. The gene calls are TRBV6-1 and TRBJ2-1, with 11 bases that match TRBD2. CDR3 bases: TGTGCCAGCAGAGCACTAGCGGGAGCTTGGGATGAGCAGTTCTTC. Translating it yields CASRALAGAWDEQFF.